The clone carrying this T cell receptor beta chain was detected once. The antigen remains undetermined. This sample is drawn from a study of cytomegalovirus exposure and HLA in healthy donors. Study observations and caveats: Altogether, 170 or so TCR beta chains were recorded as cytomegalovirus-associated. Later work showed greater clonal expansion in HLA-associated TCR beta chains than in equally common others.

With 60 Vbeta and 13 Jbeta primers, the PCR was carried out. Method: immunoSEQ multiplex PCR; TCRdb's copy keeps in-frame clones and lacks some. Of some 150,000 clones in the sample, roughly three quarters are singletons; the top ten hold roughly 9.7%. The CDR3 has 18 amino acids. Trimming left V 5 bases short and J 5 bases short, with 25 bases between. CDR1 SGHTA and CDR2 FQGTGA come from the germline V gene. The donors (healthy individuals) were bone marrow donors. The receptor was isolated from a man younger than 30 in good health and CMV-seropositive. The chain employs TRBV7-3 and TRBJ2-1, with D possibly matching TRBD1 (5 bases). Specimen: PBMCs. CDR3 coding DNA: TGTGCCAGCAGCCGTACAACACCACCAATACGACAGCACAATGAGCAGTTCTTC. Its translation is CASSRTTPPIRQHNEQFF.